What follows are 32 T cell receptor beta chains derived from one specimen sequenced in a study of Graves' ophthalmopathy and Graves' hyperthyroidism. The study amplified TCR beta CDR3 regions using RNA transcripts. The first round was an RT-PCR with HTBI primers, and the second round was a multiplex PCR. TCRdb redid the calling of the multiplex PCR reads with MiXCR, one entry per CDR3 protein. The data hold 580,000 or so distinct CDR3 sequences, with less than 45% observed a single time. Sequenced sample: peripheral blood or thyroid tissue (not recorded which). Every receptor here comes from an adult man with Graves' hyperthyroidism.

This clonotype was counted many times. This chain connects TRBV19 to TRBJ1-3, with a possible D match to TRBD1 (6 bases). CDR1 and CDR2 (germline): LNHDA, SQIVND (reference sequence). Trimming shortened V by 2 bases and J by 1 base, and 12 bases separated the two germline ends. The CDR3 runs 16 residues. The chain's CDR3 is CASSITGQSSGNTIYF. The CDR3 DNA follows: TGTGCCAGTAGTATAACAGGGCAGTCGTCTGGAAACACCATATATTTT.

This clonotype has only a few counts. This chain links TRBV7-9 with TRBJ2-5; TRBD1 matches at 7 bases. J gave up 1 base and V 3 bases, and 2 bases lay outside the gene matches. CDR1 SEHNR and CDR2 FQNEAQ come from the germline V gene (reference sequence). The length of the CDR3 is 14 residues. The CDR3: CASSFRDSQETQYF. The CDR3 DNA reads TGTGCCAGCAGCTTCCGGGACAGCCAAGAGACCCAGTACTTC.

This clonotype was counted ten times or more. The CDR3 nucleotides read TGCAGTGCACCAGACAGGGGCCACTCTGGAAACACCATATATTTT. Its protein product is CSAPDRGHSGNTIYF. This chain joins TRBV20-1 and TRBJ1-3, with 8 bases identical to TRBD1. With 6 bases clipped from V and 0 bases from J, the junction kept 7 bases outside the gene matches. The CDR3 contains 15 residues. Looked up from germline, CDR1 is DFQATT and CDR2 is SNEGSKA (reference sequence).

In regard to this clonotype: Just one base apart from a much larger clone, this may be a read error. The CDR3 DNA sequence: TGTGCCAGCAGCTTAACCGGGACACAATATGAAGCTTTCTTT. This gives the protein CASSLTGTQYEAFF. V and J are TRBV5-5 and TRBJ1-1; the D gene is possibly TRBD1 (6 bases). The CDR3 is 14 amino acids. Per germline, CDR1 SGHKS and CDR2 YYEKEE (reference sequence). Trimming shortened V by 2 bases and J by 7 bases, and 15 bases separated the two germline ends.

This clonotype was detected ten times or more. The genes are TRBV12-3 or TRBV12-4 and TRBJ1-1; D ambiguous. The CDR3 extends over 14 amino acids. V lost 1 base, J lost 4 bases, and 10 bases lay in between. The CDR3 region is CASSLGVRLTEAFF. The DNA for the CDR3 is TGTGCCAGCAGTTTAGGGGTCAGGCTCACTGAAGCTTTCTTT.

This clonotype was detected many times. The chain combines TRBV10-1 with TRBJ2-2; D may be TRBD2 (5 bases). The CDR3 sequence is 13 residues long. V shed 4 bases and J shed 5 bases, with 8 bases lying between them. The germline gives CDR1 WNHNN, CDR2 SYGVQD (reference sequence). CDR3 sequence (DNA): TGCGCCAGCAGTGGGACTGGTACCGGGGAGCTGTTTTTT. The encoded protein is CASSGTGTGELFF.

This clonotype was observed a handful of times. The gene calls are TRBV19 and TRBJ2-2; 7 nucleotides agree with TRBD1. V gave up 6 bases and J gave up 1 base; unmatched junction bases: 8. Per the germline V gene, CDR1 is LNHDA and CDR2 is SQIVND (reference sequence). The CDR3 totals 16 residues. The CDR3 reads CASSLPGGQNTGELFF. Here the CDR3 DNA reads TGTGCCAGTAGCCTCCCAGGGGGACAGAACACCGGGGAGCTGTTTTTT.

Ten or more counts support this clonotype. The V and J genes are TRBV20-1 and TRBJ1-6; tentative D call: TRBD1 (5 bases). V lost 6 bases to trimming and J lost 10 bases, with 19 bases between them. CDR1 is DFQATT and CDR2 is SNEGSKA in the germline V gene (reference sequence). The CDR3 length is 14 residues. The CDR3 region has the DNA TGCAGTGCGTCGGCCGGGGACTCGGCCTCACCCCTCCACTTT. This encodes CSASAGDSASPLHF.

This clonotype was recorded at least ten times. V usage is TRBV6-5 and J usage is TRBJ2-5; 9 bases agree with TRBD2. CDR1 is MNHEY and CDR2 is SVGAGI in the germline V gene. V was clipped by 5 bases and J by 1 base; unmatched bases: 11. CDR3 length: 17 residues. The CDR3 reads CASSTLAGREGQETQYF. CDR3 nucleotide sequence: TGTGCCAGCAGTACCCTAGCGGGAAGGGAGGGCCAAGAGACCCAGTACTTC.

V gene TRBV29-1 combines with J gene TRBJ2-7, with 7 bases that match TRBD1. CDR1 and CDR2 (germline): SQVTM, ANQGSEA. The CDR3 length is 13 residues. V lost 6 bases to trimming and J lost 4 bases; unmatched junction nucleotides: 9. The CDR3 DNA sequence: TGCAGCGTGACACAGGGGAGTGTGTACGAGCAGTACTTC. It is translated as CSVTQGSVYEQYF.

This clonotype occurred a few times. The rearrangement uses TRBV6-5 and TRBJ2-7; D possibly corresponds to TRBD1 (5 bases). The V gene lost 4 bases and the J gene lost 1 base, with 14 bases spanning the gap. CDR3 size: 15 residues. CDR1 MNHEY and CDR2 SVGAGI come from the germline V gene. CDR3 nucleotide sequence: TGTGCCAGCAGTTTTGACAGTTCCCCTTCCTACGAGCAGTACTTC. Its protein is CASSFDSSPSYEQYF.

This clonotype occurred a few times. The chain joins TRBV7-2 to TRBJ1-5, with TRBD1 matching over 9 bases. This CDR3 region has 18 residues. V lost 6 bases and J lost 2; bases outside the gene matches: 14. CDR1 and CDR2 from the germline V gene are SGHTA and FQGNSA. CDR3 nucleotides: TGTGCCAGCAGGGGTCCCCACGTGTGGACAGGGGGCAATCAGCCCCAGCATTTT. This codes for CASRGPHVWTGGNQPQHF.

This clonotype showed up many times. The genes are TRBV5-1 and TRBJ1-5; D is unclear. Trimming removed 0 bases at V and 5 bases at J, with 6 bases between. Looked up from germline, CDR1 is SGHRS and CDR2 is YFSETQ. This CDR3 is built from 13 residues. CDR3 sequence reads: CASSLERDQPQHF. The CDR3 nucleotides are TGCGCCAGCAGCTTGGAGCGGGATCAGCCCCAGCATTTT.

In this sample, this clonotype turned up many times. J is TRBJ1-5 and V is TRBV29-1; 9 bases agree with TRBD1. The ends lost 4 bases at V and 0 bases at J; junction bases unmatched: 1. Germline V gene lookup returns CDR1 SQVTM and CDR2 ANQGSEA. The CDR3 runs 14 residues. The CDR3, as DNA: TGCAGCGTTGGACAGGGGGATAGCAATCAGCCCCAGCATTTT. It encodes CSVGQGDSNQPQHF.

This clonotype has ten or more counts. CDR3 region: CASSARGRGETQYF. In nucleotides, the CDR3 is TGTGCCAGCAGTGCCAGGGGGCGAGGAGAGACCCAGTACTTC. This chain links TRBV12-3 or TRBV12-4 with TRBJ2-5; the match to TRBD1 covers 8 bases. The CDR3 is made up of 14 amino acids. V lost 5 bases to trimming and J lost 4 bases; unmatched junction nucleotides: 6.

In its sample, this clonotype was seen many times. J is TRBJ1-4 and V is TRBV9, with D maybe TRBD1 (5 bases). There are 16 residues in the CDR3. Germline assignment: CDR1 SGDLS and CDR2 YYNGEE. Between the trimmed V and J ends, which lost 3 bases and 5 bases, there was a span of 17 bases. The CDR3 nucleotides are TGTGCCAGCAGCGCCCCCCTGGAAGGGGTAAATGAAAAACTGTTTTTT. Amino acid sequence: CASSAPLEGVNEKLFF.

At least ten counts were recorded for this clonotype. V gene TRBV2 combines with J gene TRBJ2-7; 7 bases match TRBD1. The CDR3 contains 16 residues. J was trimmed by 0 bases and V by 3 bases; bases with no gene match: 8. Germline assignment: CDR1 SNHLY and CDR2 FYNNEI. The CDR3 DNA is TGTGCCAGCAGTGAGGTGACAGGGACGGCCTCCTACGAGCAGTACTTC. This translates into CASSEVTGTASYEQYF.

The rearrangement links TRBV10-3 to TRBJ2-3; no firm D call. Germline CDR1 is ENHRY and CDR2 is SYGVKD. The V end was cut by 10 bases, the J end by 1 base, with 12 bases between. The CDR3 contains 13 residues. The CDR3 region is CATSSWGTDTQYF. The CDR3 DNA follows: TGTGCCACTTCTTCATGGGGCACAGATACGCAGTATTTT.

This clonotype occurred many times. This chain links TRBV19 with TRBJ1-5; D ambiguous. Per the germline V gene, CDR1 is LNHDA and CDR2 is SQIVND (reference sequence). V lost 3 bases and J 6 bases, leaving 6 bases between the germline ends. The length of the CDR3 is 12 residues. This chain's CDR3 is CASSIWGQPQHF. In DNA form, the CDR3 reads TGTGCCAGTAGTATCTGGGGTCAGCCCCAGCATTTT.

In this sample, this clonotype turned up a few times. The rearrangement uses TRBV7-6 and TRBJ2-5; D may be TRBD1 (6 bases). The J call could be wrong; TRBJ2-1 is a better fit for the DNA end. Germline lookup yields CDR1 SGHVS and CDR2 FNYEAQ. This CDR3 is 12 amino acids long. The chain's CDR3 is CASSTGLGEQFF. In nucleotides, the CDR3 is TGTGCCAGCAGTACAGGGTTAGGGGAGCAGTTCTTC.

Comment on this clonotype: A much larger clone lies one base from this, so it may be a read error. V is TRBV2 and J is TRBJ1-5; D is possibly TRBD1 (5 bases). Per germline, CDR1 SNHLY and CDR2 FYNNEI. The CDR3 is 15 residues long. V lost 6 bases and J 6 bases, leaving 18 bases between the germline ends. CDR3 bases: TGTGCCAGCAGCCAAGATTTCAGGGATGTTCAGCCCCAGCATTTT. Its translation is CASSQDFRDVQPQHF.

The genes are TRBV29-1 and TRBJ1-3; D uncertain. The V end lost 5 bases, the J end lost 2 bases, and 16 bases lay between the germline ends. The CDR3 loop spans 15 amino acids. Germline CDR1 and CDR2: SQVTM and ANQGSEA. The CDR3 DNA reads as TGCAGCGTTCGCCGTAGACTAGCGGCTGGAAACACCATATATTTT. Protein: CSVRRRLAAGNTIYF.

This clonotype was detected ten times or more. V gene TRBV19 combines with J gene TRBJ1-1; the match to TRBD1 covers 8 bases. V lost 10 bases and J lost 4; bases outside the gene matches: 5. This CDR3 region has 12 residues. The germline V gene encodes CDR1 LNHDA and CDR2 SQIVND (reference sequence). The DNA for the CDR3 is TGTGCCACAGGGGGCGCGTTCACTGAAGCTTTCTTT. Protein sequence: CATGGAFTEAFF.

This chain links TRBV19 with TRBJ2-5; TRBD2 might be the D (7 bases). This CDR3 is built from 15 residues. Germline CDR1 reads LNHDA; CDR2 reads SQIVND (reference sequence). The V end lost 3 bases, the J end lost 11 bases, and 22 bases lay between the germline ends. CDR3 nucleotides: TGTGCCAGTAGTATCAGCCGGGGGGCGGCAGATACGCAGTACTTC. It is translated as CASSISRGAADTQYF.

This clonotype was counted ten times or more. V gene TRBV12-3 or TRBV12-4 combines with J gene TRBJ1-3; D remains ambiguous. The ends were cut back, 7 bases at V and 0 bases at J, with 10 bases in the middle. This CDR3 is 14 amino acids long. The CDR3 is CASTGPNSGNTIYF. CDR3 DNA sequence: TGTGCCAGCACTGGACCAAACTCTGGAAACACCATATATTTT.

This clonotype was detected ten times or more. The chain carries TRBV11-1 and TRBJ1-4; D is undetermined. This CDR3 contains 15 residues. CDR1 and CDR2 (germline): SGHAT, FQDESV (reference sequence). Trimming left V 1 base short and J 0 bases short, with 6 bases between. CDR3 DNA sequence: TGTGCCAGCAGCTTAGACGGAGCAACTAATGAAAAACTGTTTTTT. Translated: CASSLDGATNEKLFF.

This clonotype was counted at least ten times. This rearrangement joins TRBV12-3 or TRBV12-4 to TRBJ1-1; perhaps TRBD1 as D (5 bases). The germline V and J ends were trimmed by 5 bases and 4 bases, with 17 bases remaining between them. CDR3 length: 15 amino acids. For the CDR3, the DNA is TGTGCCAGCAGTCCATCCCGCCCGGGGACCACTGAAGCTTTCTTT. Amino acids: CASSPSRPGTTEAFF.

This chain links TRBV20-1 with TRBJ2-3, with TRBD2 as a possible D gene (6 bases). Deletions cut 2 bases from V and 4 bases from J, with 13 bases between. The germline CDR1 and CDR2 sequences are DFQATT and SNEGSKA (reference sequence). The CDR3 spans 14 residues. The CDR3: CSARPRGVADTQYF. CDR3 sequence (DNA): TGCAGTGCTAGACCCCGCGGGGTGGCAGATACGCAGTATTTT.

This clonotype was seen only a few times. The chain links TRBV7-9 to TRBJ2-3; the D is unclear. This CDR3 is built from 13 residues. Per germline, CDR1 SEHNR and CDR2 FQNEAQ (reference sequence). V gave up 5 bases and J gave up 4 bases, with 10 bases separating them. Here the CDR3 reads CASSPPVADTQYF. In DNA, the CDR3 is TGTGCCAGCAGCCCCCCGGTGGCAGATACGCAGTATTTT.

This clonotype was recorded at least ten times. The rearrangement links TRBV7-8 to TRBJ1-2; 7 bases are shared with TRBD1. CDR1 and CDR2 (germline): SGHVS, FQNEAQ. CDR3 size: 15 residues. The trim removed 1 base at V and 4 bases at J, leaving 6 bases unmatched. The CDR3, as DNA: TGTGCCAGCAGCTTAGGCCGGACAGGAGCCTATGGCTACACCTTC. Translating it yields CASSLGRTGAYGYTF.

This clonotype has a count of ten or more. In DNA, the CDR3 is TGTGCCAGCAGCTTAATGCGGGAGTCCGAGCAGTACTTC. The encoded protein is CASSLMRESEQYF. The chain is built from TRBV7-9 and TRBJ2-7; 7 bases are shared with TRBD2. The CDR3 is 13 residues long. Losses at the gene ends were 2 bases for V and 6 bases for J; bases not matched to a gene: 4. CDR1 and CDR2 (germline): SEHNR, FQNEAQ (reference sequence).

The V call is TRBV20-1, the J call TRBJ1-2, with 9 bases fitting TRBD1. This CDR3 region has 15 residues. The germline V gene encodes CDR1 DFQATT and CDR2 SNEGSKA (reference sequence). The V and J ends lost 1 base and 4 bases, in that order; junction bases with no gene match: 7. CDR3 nucleotide sequence: TGCAGTGCTAGAGGGGAGGGACAGGGTGGCTATGGCTACACCTTC. Protein product: CSARGEGQGGYGYTF.